The 10 T cell receptor beta chains reported below all come from one sample, sequenced in a study of radiation and T cells in renal cell carcinoma. This sample's treatment: treatment-naive control, cytoreductive nephrectomy. Clones were sequenced by immunoSEQ multiplex PCR, and TCRdb holds only the in-frame ones, with some missing. Among around 12,000 clones, around 65% were seen once, and the ten largest hold roughly 19%. This specimen consisted of tumor tissue, obtained from a patient whose treatment was nephrectomy without radiotherapy. The receptors come from a woman of 80 years or more with renal cell carcinoma.

This chain uses TRBV7-8 with TRBJ1-2; 9 nucleotides align to TRBD1. CDR3 length equals 16 residues. CDR1 and CDR2 from the germline V gene are SGHVS and FQNEAQ. Unmatched junction bases numbered 11, after V lost 5 bases and J lost 4 bases. CDR3 sequence: CASSRKSTGGRYGYTF. The CDR3 DNA follows: TGTGCCAGCAGCCGAAAATCGACAGGGGGTCGCTATGGCTACACCTTC.

A single count supports this clone. This chain uses TRBV2 with TRBJ2-1; 7 bases fit TRBD2. This CDR3 is 12 amino acids long. The junction had 4 bases not matched to a gene; V was cut back by 6 bases and J by 8 bases. CDR1 is SNHLY and CDR2 is FYNNEI in the germline V gene. The CDR3 protein is CASRGLVHEQFF. CDR3 nucleotides: TGTGCCAGCAGAGGACTAGTCCATGAGCAGTTCTTC.

The chain links TRBV4-3 to TRBJ1-6; D is unresolved. CDR1 is LGHNA, CDR2 YSLEER, per germline. V was trimmed by 7 bases and J by 6 bases, leaving 7 bases between them. The CDR3 length is 12 residues. The CDR3 DNA reads TGCGCCAGCACCCTGGGTAATTCACCCCTCCACTTT. It encodes CASTLGNSPLHF.

In its sample, this clone was seen once. The chain links TRBV5-5 to TRBJ2-3, with 11 bases identical to TRBD2. The CDR3 loop spans 16 amino acids. With V trimmed by 4 bases and J by 5 bases, 9 bases remained unmatched. Looked up from germline, CDR1 is SGHKS and CDR2 is YYEKEE (reference sequence). This CDR3 reads CASSRGTSGPRDTQYF. CDR3 nucleotides: TGTGCCAGCAGCCGAGGGACTAGCGGACCTAGAGATACGCAGTATTTT. Together with reference TRBV5-5 and TRBJ2-3, the CDR3 gives the full variable domain: DAGVTQSPTHLIKTRGQQVTLRCSPISGHKSVSWYQQVLGQGPQFIFQYYEKEERGRGNFPDRFSARQFPNYSSELNVNALLLGDSALYLCASSRGTSGPRDTQYFGPGTRLTVL.

The J gene is TRBJ1-2, the V gene TRBV13, with D tentatively TRBD1 (6 bases). V was cut by 1 base and J by 5 bases, with 14 bases left in between. In germline, CDR1 is PRHDT, CDR2 FYEKMQ (reference sequence). The length of the CDR3 is 15 residues. The CDR3 region has the DNA TGTGCCAGCAGCTTAGTACAGGGCAAAGGTTATGGCTACACCTTC. This sequence encodes CASSLVQGKGYGYTF.

V gene TRBV7-6 combines with J gene TRBJ1-1; a possible D gene is TRBD1 (5 bases). Germline V gives CDR1 SGHVS, CDR2 FNYEAQ. V lost 0 bases to trimming and J lost 7 bases, with 12 bases between them. The CDR3 loop spans 14 amino acids. The CDR3 coding sequence is TGTGCCAGCAGCTTAGCCCAGGGCTTTGGTGAAGCTTTCTTT. It is translated as CASSLAQGFGEAFF.

In the case of this clone: The junction and the germline gene differ at one end; a read error may be behind it. This chain links TRBV7-3 with TRBJ1-2; TRBD1 matches at 9 bases. Germline V gene lookup returns CDR1 SGHTA and CDR2 FQGTGA. This CDR3 has 16 amino acids. CDR3 protein: CASSLTTPDRGYGYTF. The CDR3 DNA reads TGTGCCAGCAGCCTAACCACCCCGGACAGGGGCTATGGCTACACCTTC.

This clone turned up a few times. The gene calls are TRBV6-6 and TRBJ1-1, with D possibly being TRBD1 (5 bases). Germline loops: CDR1 MNHNY, CDR2 SVGAGI (reference sequence). The V gene lost 7 bases and the J gene lost 1 base, with 13 bases spanning the gap. This CDR3 spans 14 amino acids. CDR3: CASTGGIENTEAFF. Written as DNA, the CDR3 is TGTGCCAGCACGGGGGGGATAGAGAACACTGAAGCTTTCTTT.

Only a few counts were recorded for this clone. This sequence joins TRBV6-4 and TRBJ2-5; 11 bases map to TRBD1. Trimming cost V 5 bases and J 1 base; bases outside gene matches: 3. Germline lookup yields CDR1 MRHNA and CDR2 SNTAGT. This CDR3 has 15 amino acids. As DNA, the CDR3 is TGTGCCAGCAGTCCCGGGACAGGGGGCCAAGAGACCCAGTACTTC. Its translation is CASSPGTGGQETQYF.

This clone occurred a few times. The chain is built from TRBV27 and TRBJ1-2, with D perhaps matching TRBD1 (5 bases). Trimming took 4 bases from V and 3 from J, leaving 9 bases between them. Germline CDR1 MNHEY, CDR2 SMNVEV (reference sequence). This CDR3 has 13 amino acids. CDR3 bases: TGTGCCAGCAGTTCGGGAGGGGACTATGGCTACACCTTC. Residues: CASSSGGDYGYTF.